A single sample gave rise to the 14 T cell receptor beta chains below, sequenced in a study of patients and donors after allogeneic stem cell transplantation. One entry per CDR3 protein, called by TCRdb with MiXCR from the RT-PCR reads. The table lists roughly 880,000 distinct CDR3 sequences, roughly 18% of them singletons. Sequencing used blood, either unsorted or a sorted T cell fraction (not recorded which). These receptor sequences come from a human donor who was either an allogeneic HSCT recipient or a stem cell or donor lymphocyte infusion donor (not recorded which). It is not recorded whose cells these are; they may come from a transplant donor.

The chain links TRBV15 to TRBJ2-2, with D tentatively TRBD1 (6 bases). Germline-derived CDR1 and CDR2 are LNHNV and YYDKDF (reference sequence). The ends were cut back, 5 bases at V and 4 bases at J, with 14 bases in the middle. There are 15 residues in the CDR3. The CDR3 loop reads CATSPWTEPTGELFF. The CDR3 region has the DNA TGTGCCACCAGCCCCTGGACAGAGCCCACCGGGGAGCTGTTTTTT.

This clonotype showed up just a few times. This chain links TRBV13 with TRBJ1-5; 9 bases are a match to TRBD1. Trimming at V came to 3 bases and at J to 2 bases, leaving 8 bases not matched to a gene. The CDR3 extends over 17 amino acids. The V gene's germline CDR1 is PRHDT and CDR2 FYEKMQ (reference sequence). CDR3 sequence reads: CASSLTTGGLGNQPQHF. The CDR3 bases are TGTGCCAGCAGCTTGACCACAGGGGGCCTGGGCAATCAGCCCCAGCATTTT.

CDR3 protein: CASSSSDGLAQYF. The CDR3 DNA reads as TGTGCCAGCAGCTCGAGTGATGGACTAGCCCAGTACTTC. This chain joins TRBV7-9 and TRBJ2-5, with 7 bases matching TRBD2. V gave up 4 bases and J gave up 9 bases; unmatched junction bases: 8. Germline V gene sequence: CDR1 SEHNR, CDR2 FQNEAQ (reference sequence). The CDR3 runs 13 residues.

This chain joins TRBV7-2 and TRBJ1-2; D possibly corresponds to TRBD1 (6 bases). The CDR3 runs to 16 residues. Trimming pared 2 bases from V and 0 bases from J, leaving 13 bases between. Germline CDR1 is SGHTA and CDR2 is FQGNSA. The CDR3 region is CASSLSGDTTNYGYTF. Written as DNA, the CDR3 is TGTGCCAGCAGCTTATCTGGGGACACAACTAACTATGGCTACACCTTC.

This clonotype came up many times. This chain uses TRBV12-3 or TRBV12-4 with TRBJ2-1; TRBD2 agrees at 8 bases. The CDR3 is 13 residues long. The V and J ends lost 0 bases and 12 bases, in that order; junction bases with no gene match: 4. The CDR3 loop reads CASSLAWAGGQFF. CDR3 sequence (DNA): TGTGCCAGCAGTTTAGCGTGGGCGGGGGGGCAGTTCTTC.

J is TRBJ2-7 and V is TRBV7-6; TRBD2 might be the D (6 bases). Germline CDR1 and CDR2: SGHVS and FNYEAQ. V gave up 3 bases and J gave up 3 bases, with 12 bases separating them. This CDR3 region has 14 residues. Here the CDR3 reads CASSFGGLDYEQYF. CDR3 DNA sequence: TGTGCCAGCAGCTTTGGAGGGTTGGACTACGAGCAGTACTTC.

The chain recombines TRBV7-3 with TRBJ1-1, with a weak D call TRBD1 (5 bases). Per germline, CDR1 SGHTA and CDR2 FQGTGA. The V gene lost 2 bases and the J gene lost 7 bases, with 14 bases spanning the gap. CDR3 length equals 14 residues. This chain's CDR3 is CASSLAGQYNEAFF. For the CDR3, the DNA is TGTGCCAGCAGCTTAGCAGGGCAGTATAATGAAGCTTTCTTT.

This clonotype was observed at least ten times. The chain carries TRBV12-3 or TRBV12-4 and TRBJ1-5; TRBD1 is a possible D gene (6 bases). This CDR3 comprises 13 residues. With 6 bases removed from V and 9 bases from J, the gap between germline ends came to 15 bases. CDR3 coding DNA: TGTGCCAGCAGCCCAACAGGGTTCGGGCCCCAGCATTTT. Protein product: CASSPTGFGPQHF.

The chain carries TRBV6-1 and TRBJ1-3; D ambiguous. Germline loops: CDR1 MNHNS, CDR2 SASEGT. The CDR3 covers 14 residues. The V and J ends lost 2 bases and 0 bases respectively, with 5 bases between them. CDR3 bases: TGTGCCAGCAGTGAAACGAGCTCTGGAAACACCATATATTTT. Translation: CASSETSSGNTIYF.

This clonotype has just a few counts. V usage is TRBV5-6 and J usage is TRBJ1-4; TRBD1 might be the D (6 bases). The CDR3 spans 14 residues. V lost 4 bases and J lost 6, with 13 bases in between. The germline V gene encodes CDR1 SGHDT and CDR2 YYEEEE. DNA for the CDR3: TGTGCCAGCAGCCTCCGGGACAAGTATGAAAAACTGTTTTTT. Encoded protein: CASSLRDKYEKLFF.

This clonotype has just a few counts. The J gene is TRBJ2-4, the V gene TRBV27; 8 bases align to TRBD1. V dropped 4 bases and J dropped 8; count of bases not matched to a gene: 10. CDR3 size: 15 residues. CDR1 and CDR2 (germline): MNHEY, SMNVEV (reference sequence). The CDR3 coding sequence is TGTGCCAGCAGTTCGAGACAGGGGCTTAGTCACATTCAGTACTTC. Encoded protein: CASSSRQGLSHIQYF.

V usage is TRBV20-1 and J usage is TRBJ2-7; D might be TRBD1 (6 bases). The CDR3 has 15 amino acids. V was shortened by 4 bases and J by 5 bases, with 21 bases between the two germline ends. CDR1 is DFQATT, CDR2 SNEGSKA, per germline (reference sequence). The CDR3, as DNA: TGCAGTGCTAACCCAGTGAGGGGGTTCAGCGACGAGCAGTACTTC. Its translation: CSANPVRGFSDEQYF.

This clonotype has ten or more counts. The chain is built from TRBV29-1 and TRBJ2-5; no reliable D call. V lost 7 bases, J lost 4 bases, and 16 bases lay in between. Germline CDR1 and CDR2: SQVTM and ANQGSEA. The CDR3 contains 13 residues. The CDR3 sequence is CSGAKGWTETQYF. The DNA for the CDR3 is TGCAGCGGCGCGAAGGGTTGGACAGAGACCCAGTACTTC. Variable domain in full (rest from reference TRBV29-1 and TRBJ2-5): SAVISQKPSRDICQRGTSLTIQCQVDSQVTMMFWYRQQPGQSLTLIATANQGSEATYESGFVIDKFPISRPNLTFSTLTVSNMSPEDSSIYLCSGAKGWTETQYFGPGTRLLVL.

The V gene is TRBV7-8, the J gene TRBJ2-2; D gene ambiguous. The CDR3 loop spans 13 amino acids. With 4 bases removed from V and 6 bases from J, the gap between germline ends came to 9 bases. CDR1 and CDR2 (germline): SGHVS, FQNEAQ. The CDR3 nucleotides are TGTGCCAGCAGCTCCGGAAGCCCCGGGGAGCTGTTTTTT. Protein: CASSSGSPGELFF.